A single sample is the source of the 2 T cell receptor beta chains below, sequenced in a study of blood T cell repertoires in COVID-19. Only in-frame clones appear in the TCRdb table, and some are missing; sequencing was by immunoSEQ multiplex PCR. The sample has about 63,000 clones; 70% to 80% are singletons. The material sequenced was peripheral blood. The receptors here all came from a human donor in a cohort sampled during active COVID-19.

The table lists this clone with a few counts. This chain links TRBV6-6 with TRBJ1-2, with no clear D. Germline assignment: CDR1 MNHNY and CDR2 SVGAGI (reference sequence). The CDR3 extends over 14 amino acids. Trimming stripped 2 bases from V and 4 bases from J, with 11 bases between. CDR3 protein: CASSYEGNAYGYTF. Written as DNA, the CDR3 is TGTGCCAGCAGTTACGAGGGTAACGCCTATGGCTACACCTTC.

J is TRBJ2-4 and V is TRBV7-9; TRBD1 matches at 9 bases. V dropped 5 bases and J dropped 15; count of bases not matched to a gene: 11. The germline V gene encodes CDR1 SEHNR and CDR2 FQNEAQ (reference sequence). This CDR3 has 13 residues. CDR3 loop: CASSPPGTGLRYF. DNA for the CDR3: TGTGCCAGCAGCCCACCCGGGACAGGGTTACGGTACTTC.